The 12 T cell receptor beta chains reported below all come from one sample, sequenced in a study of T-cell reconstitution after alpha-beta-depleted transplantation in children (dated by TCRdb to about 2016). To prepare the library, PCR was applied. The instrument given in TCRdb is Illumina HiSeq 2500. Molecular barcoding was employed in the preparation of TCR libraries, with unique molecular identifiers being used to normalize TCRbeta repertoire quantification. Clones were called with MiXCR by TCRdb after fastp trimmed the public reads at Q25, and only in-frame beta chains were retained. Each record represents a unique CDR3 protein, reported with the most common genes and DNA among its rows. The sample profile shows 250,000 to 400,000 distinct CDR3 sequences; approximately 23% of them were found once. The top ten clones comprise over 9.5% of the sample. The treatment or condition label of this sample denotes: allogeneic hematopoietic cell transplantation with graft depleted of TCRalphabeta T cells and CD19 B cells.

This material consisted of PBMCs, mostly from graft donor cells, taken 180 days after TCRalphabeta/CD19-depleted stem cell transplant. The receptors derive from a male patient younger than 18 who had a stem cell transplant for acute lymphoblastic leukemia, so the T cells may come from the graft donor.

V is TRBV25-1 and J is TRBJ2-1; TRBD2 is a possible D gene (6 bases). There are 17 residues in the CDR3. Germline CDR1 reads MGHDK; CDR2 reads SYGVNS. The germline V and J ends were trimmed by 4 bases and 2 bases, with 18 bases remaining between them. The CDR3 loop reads CASSGPIAESPYNEQFF. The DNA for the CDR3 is TGTGCCAGCAGTGGACCTATAGCGGAGAGCCCCTACAATGAGCAGTTCTTC.

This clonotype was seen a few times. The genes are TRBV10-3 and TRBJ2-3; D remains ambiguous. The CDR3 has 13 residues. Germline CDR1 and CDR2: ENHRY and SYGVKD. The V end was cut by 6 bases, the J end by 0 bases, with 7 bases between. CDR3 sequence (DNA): TGTGCCATCAGGGTGGGGAGCACAGATACGCAGTATTTT. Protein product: CAIRVGSTDTQYF.

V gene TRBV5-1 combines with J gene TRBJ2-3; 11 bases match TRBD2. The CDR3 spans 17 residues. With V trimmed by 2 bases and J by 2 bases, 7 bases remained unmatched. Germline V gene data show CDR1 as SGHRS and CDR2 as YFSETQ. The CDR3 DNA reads TGCGCCAGCAGCTTCGGGGGACTAGCGGCCTCCACAGATACGCAGTATTTT. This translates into CASSFGGLAASTDTQYF.

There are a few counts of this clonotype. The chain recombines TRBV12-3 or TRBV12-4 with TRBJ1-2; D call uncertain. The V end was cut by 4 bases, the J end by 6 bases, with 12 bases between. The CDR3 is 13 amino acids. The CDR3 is CASSSWGYHGYTF. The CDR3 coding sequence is TGTGCCAGCAGTTCTTGGGGTTATCATGGCTACACCTTC.

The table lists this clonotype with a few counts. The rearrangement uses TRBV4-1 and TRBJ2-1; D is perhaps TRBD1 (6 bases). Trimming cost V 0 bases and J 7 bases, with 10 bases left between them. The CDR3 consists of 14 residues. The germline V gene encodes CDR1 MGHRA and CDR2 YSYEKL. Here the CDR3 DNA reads TGCGCCAGCAGCCAAGATCTAAGGGGGAATGAGCAGTTCTTC. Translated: CASSQDLRGNEQFF.

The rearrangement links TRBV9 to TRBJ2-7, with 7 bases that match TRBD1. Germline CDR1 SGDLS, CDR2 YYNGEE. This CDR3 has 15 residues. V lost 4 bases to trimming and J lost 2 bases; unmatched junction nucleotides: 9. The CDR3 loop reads CASSPRDSVPYEQYF. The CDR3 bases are TGTGCCAGCAGCCCTCGGGACAGCGTCCCCTACGAGCAGTACTTC.

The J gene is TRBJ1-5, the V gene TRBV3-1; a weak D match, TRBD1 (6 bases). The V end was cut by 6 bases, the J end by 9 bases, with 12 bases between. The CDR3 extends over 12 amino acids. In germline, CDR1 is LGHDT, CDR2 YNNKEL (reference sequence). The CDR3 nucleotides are TGTGCCAGCAGGCAGGGGATCGGGCCCCAGCATTTT. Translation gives CASRQGIGPQHF.

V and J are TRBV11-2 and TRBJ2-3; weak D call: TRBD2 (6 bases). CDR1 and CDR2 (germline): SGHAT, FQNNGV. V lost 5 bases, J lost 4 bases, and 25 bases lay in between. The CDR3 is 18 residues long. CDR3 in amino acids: CASSGTLLSPGSSDTQYF. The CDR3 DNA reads TGTGCCAGCAGCGGGACTTTGTTGTCCCCTGGGAGTTCAGATACGCAGTATTTT.

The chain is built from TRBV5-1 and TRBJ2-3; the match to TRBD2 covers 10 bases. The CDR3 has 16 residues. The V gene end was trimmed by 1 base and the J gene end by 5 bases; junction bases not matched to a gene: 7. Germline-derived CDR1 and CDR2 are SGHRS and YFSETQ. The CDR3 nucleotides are TGCGCCAGCAGCTTGACCCTAGCGGGAGTTGAAGATACGCAGTATTTT. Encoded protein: CASSLTLAGVEDTQYF.

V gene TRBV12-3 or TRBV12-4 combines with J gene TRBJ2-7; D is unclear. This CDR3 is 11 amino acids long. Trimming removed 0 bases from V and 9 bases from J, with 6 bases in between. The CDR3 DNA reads TGTGCCAGCAGTTTAGCCCAGGCGCAGTACTTC. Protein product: CASSLAQAQYF.

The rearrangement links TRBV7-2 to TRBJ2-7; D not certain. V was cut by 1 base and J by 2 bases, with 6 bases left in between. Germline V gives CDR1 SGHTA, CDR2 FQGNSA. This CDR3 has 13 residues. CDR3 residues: CASSLVPAYEQYF. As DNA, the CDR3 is TGTGCCAGCAGCTTAGTACCGGCCTACGAGCAGTACTTC.

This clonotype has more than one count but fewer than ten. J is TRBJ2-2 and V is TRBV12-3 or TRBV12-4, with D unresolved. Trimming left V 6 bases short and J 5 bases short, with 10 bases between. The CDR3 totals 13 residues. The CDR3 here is CASSLQETGELFF. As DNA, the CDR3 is TGTGCCAGCAGCCTTCAAGAAACCGGGGAGCTGTTTTTT.